Listed below are T cell receptor beta chains from one sample, sequenced in a study of blood T cell repertoires in COVID-19. TCRdb's table, derived via immunoSEQ multiplex PCR, lists solely in-frame clones and lacks some. The sample holds around 100,000 clones, roughly 88% seen once. Sequenced sample: peripheral blood. These receptors were taken from a human donor in a cohort sampled during active COVID-19. Each CDR3 is given with its conserved first and last residue. D genes are given only for firm matches. A clone size is listed for some rows: how often the clone was seen (once, few, many), or a class if it is expanded.

-,TRBV2,TRBJ2-5,TRBD1,CASAEPGTGQETQYF,TGTGCCAGCGCTGAACCCGGGACAGGGCAAGAGACCCAGTACTTC
-,TRBV3-1/TRBV3-2,TRBJ1-3,-,CASSPTQLRSGNTIYF,TGTGCCAGCAGCCCAACGCAACTACGCTCTGGAAACACCATATATTTT
-,TRBV7-2,TRBJ2-7,-,CASRSQGSRTYEQYF,TGTGCCAGCAGATCACAGGGCTCCCGCACCTACGAGCAGTACTTC
-,TRBV7-6,TRBJ1-1,TRBD1,CASSPFRQGSEAFF,TGTGCCAGCAGCCCCTTCCGACAGGGCTCTGAAGCTTTCTTT
-,TRBV6-5,TRBJ1-1,-,CASSLRGANTEAFF,TGTGCCAGCAGTTTGCGGGGAGCGAACACTGAAGCTTTCTTT
-,TRBV11-2,TRBJ2-5,TRBD1,CASSRDRGRETQYF,TGTGCCAGCAGTAGGGACAGGGGGAGGGAGACCCAGTACTTC
-,TRBV4-3,TRBJ1-4,-,CASSQDGAGRNEKLFF,TGCGCCAGCAGCCAAGATGGGGCAGGGCGCAATGAAAAACTGTTTTTT
once,TRBV10-3,TRBJ2-5,TRBD2,CAISELGLGVSETQYF,TGTGCCATCAGTGAGTTGGGACTAGGAGTCAGTGAGACCCAGTACTTC
-,TRBV5-1,TRBJ2-7,-,CASSATGNYEQYF,TGCGCCAGCAGCGCGACAGGAAACTACGAGCAGTACTTC
-,TRBV30,TRBJ2-3,TRBD2,CAWSQGRGGTDTQYF,TGTGCCTGGAGTCAGGGTCGCGGGGGAACAGATACGCAGTATTTT
-,TRBV5-4,TRBJ2-5,TRBD2,CASSLVGLVEETQYF,TGTGCCAGCAGCTTGGTAGGACTAGTTGAGGAGACCCAGTACTTC
-,TRBV7-9,TRBJ1-1,TRBD1,CASSRSDRGPEAFF,TGTGCCAGCAGCCGATCCGACAGGGGACCTGAAGCTTTCTTT
-,TRBV5-6,TRBJ1-4,-,CASSIALGMGREKLFF,TGTGCCAGCAGCATAGCACTTGGGATGGGGCGTGAAAAACTGTTTTTT
-,TRBV3-1/TRBV3-2,TRBJ2-7,-,CASSQAGGTYEQYF,TGTGCCAGCAGCCAAGCCGGGGGAACCTACGAGCAGTACTTC
-,TRBV19,TRBJ1-6,TRBD1,CASRRQGESPLHF,TGTGCCAGTAGAAGACAGGGAGAGTCACCCCTCCACTTT
few,TRBV5-1,TRBJ2-1,TRBD2,CASSLASSGRRVTYNEQFF,TGCGCCAGCAGCTTGGCCTCTAGCGGGAGGCGAGTCACCTACAATGAGCAGTTCTTC
few,TRBV2,TRBJ2-2,TRBD2,CASRLSGAFRVSANTGELFF,TGTGCCAGCAGGCTCAGCGGGGCCTTCCGGGTTTCAGCCAACACCGGGGAGCTGTTTTTT
-,TRBV7-2,TRBJ2-4,TRBD1,CASSSRTGELGYF,TGTGCCAGCAGCTCCCGGACAGGGGAATTGGGCTACTTC
-,TRBV9,TRBJ1-3,TRBD1,CASSVRTGTPGNTIYF,TGTGCCAGCAGCGTAAGGACAGGGACGCCCGGAAACACCATATATTTT
-,TRBV19,TRBJ1-5,-,CASSIGFGSNQPQHF,TGTGCCAGTAGTATCGGGTTCGGTAGCAATCAGCCCCAGCATTTT
-,TRBV19,TRBJ2-7,TRBD1,CASSLRPGQGYEQYF,TGTGCCAGTAGTTTAAGGCCGGGACAGGGCTACGAGCAGTACTTC
-,TRBV11-3,TRBJ2-5,-,CASSPRRGQETQYF,TGTGCCAGCAGCCCACGTCGGGGCCAAGAGACCCAGTACTTC
-,TRBV9,TRBJ2-7,-,CASSVGADDLYEQYF,TGTGCCAGCAGCGTAGGAGCGGACGACCTCTACGAGCAGTACTTC
-,TRBV7-9,TRBJ1-2,-,CASSLGRSETF,TGTGCCAGCAGCTTAGGGCGGTCCGAGACCTTC
-,TRBV4-2,TRBJ2-7,TRBD2,CASSQEPGLGLYEQYF,TGTGCCAGCAGCCAAGAACCGGGACTAGGCTTATACGAGCAGTACTTC
-,TRBV7-2,TRBJ1-2,TRBD1,CASSAHGQGYGYTF,TGTGCCAGCAGCGCCCACGGACAGGGGTATGGCTACACCTTC
-,TRBV19,TRBJ1-2,-,CASSIAGDDGYTF,TGTGCCAGTAGTATCGCAGGTGACGATGGCTACACCTTC
-,TRBV9,TRBJ2-5,-,CASSERYQETQYF,TGTGCCAGCAGCGAACGGTACCAAGAGACCCAGTACTTC
-,TRBV11-2,TRBJ1-2,TRBD1,CASSSATGLRGYTF,TGTGCCAGCAGCTCTGCGACAGGGCTTCGAGGCTACACCTTC
-,TRBV6-5,TRBJ2-7,TRBD1,CASRTGQASYEQYF,TGTGCCAGTAGGACGGGACAGGCGTCCTACGAGCAGTACTTC
-,TRBV6-5,TRBJ2-7,-,CASSYSTGEVGYEQYF,TGTGCCAGCAGTTACTCGACGGGGGAAGTTGGATACGAGCAGTACTTC
-,TRBV27,TRBJ1-2,-,CASSLGPYPTRDRSYGYTF,TGTGCCAGCAGTTTAGGTCCTTATCCTACGAGGGATAGAAGTTATGGCTACACCTTC
-,TRBV11-2,TRBJ2-7,-,CASSLDGANSYEQYF,TGTGCCAGCAGCTTAGATGGGGCAAATTCCTACGAGCAGTACTTC
-,TRBV10-3,TRBJ1-1,-,CAISEVQGEAFF,TGTGCCATCAGTGAGGTACAGGGTGAAGCTTTCTTT
-,TRBV5-1,TRBJ2-2,-,CASSFVNTGELFF,TGCGCCAGCAGCTTCGTCAACACCGGGGAGCTGTTTTTT
-,TRBV19,TRBJ2-2,-,CASSIDYTGELFF,TGTGCCAGTAGTATAGACTACACCGGGGAGCTGTTTTTT
-,TRBV29-1,TRBJ2-2,-,CSVDEGDANTGELFF,TGCAGCGTTGATGAGGGGGACGCAAACACCGGGGAGCTGTTTTTT
once,TRBV3-1/TRBV3-2,TRBJ2-4,-,CASSQEQGGNIQYF,TGTGCCAGCAGCCAAGAGCAGGGTGGCAACATTCAGTACTTC
-,TRBV30,TRBJ2-1,-,CAWRWLAYNEQFF,TGTGCCTGGAGGTGGCTAGCGTACAATGAGCAGTTCTTC
-,TRBV6-1,TRBJ1-5,-,CASSEARTVLGSPQHF,TGTGCCAGCAGTGAAGCGAGGACAGTACTCGGGTCGCCCCAGCATTTT
-,TRBV6-5,TRBJ1-2,-,CASSYSKGARGYTF,TGTGCCAGCAGTTACTCGAAAGGGGCGCGTGGCTACACCTTC
-,TRBV24-1,TRBJ1-5,-,CATSVHSSNQPQHF,TGTGCCACCAGTGTACACAGCAGCAATCAGCCCCAGCATTTT
-,TRBV6-2/TRBV6-3,TRBJ2-1,-,CASRPNWAGDEQFF,TGTGCCAGCAGACCTAACTGGGCCGGCGATGAGCAGTTCTTC
-,TRBV6-6,TRBJ2-2,TRBD2,CASRREVSTGELFF,TGTGCCAGCAGACGGGAGGTGAGCACCGGGGAGCTGTTTTTT
-,TRBV2,TRBJ2-2,TRBD2,CASSESLAGTSGGLNTGELFF,TGTGCCAGCAGTGAATCTTTGGCTGGGACTAGCGGGGGTCTCAACACCGGGGAGCTGTTTTTT
-,TRBV19,TRBJ2-4,TRBD2,CASSVYGGGLTKNIQYF,TGTGCCAGTAGTGTCTACGGGGGGGGCTTAACCAAAAACATTCAGTACTTC
-,TRBV9,TRBJ2-1,TRBD1,CASSQTGQDSYNEQFF,TGTGCCAGCAGCCAGACGGGACAGGACTCCTACAATGAGCAGTTCTTC
-,TRBV28,TRBJ2-7,TRBD2,CASRLRGAPQQNYEQYF,TGTGCCAGCAGGTTGCGGGGGGCGCCCCAACAGAACTACGAGCAGTACTTC
-,TRBV3-1/TRBV3-2,TRBJ1-6,-,CASSLTSSDSPLHF,TGTGCCAGCAGCTTGACATCTTCAGATTCACCCCTCCACTTT
-,TRBV10-3,TRBJ2-7,-,CAISESISSLLEQYF,TGTGCCATCAGTGAGTCGATTAGTTCTTTGCTCGAGCAGTACTTC
-,TRBV6-6,TRBJ1-6,TRBD1,CASSTTGVGNSPLHF,TGTGCCAGCAGTACGACAGGGGTAGGAAATTCACCCCTCCACTTT
-,TRBV7-9,TRBJ1-2,TRBD1,CASSFDRGTDYGYTF,TGTGCCAGCAGCTTCGACAGGGGTACCGACTATGGCTACACCTTC